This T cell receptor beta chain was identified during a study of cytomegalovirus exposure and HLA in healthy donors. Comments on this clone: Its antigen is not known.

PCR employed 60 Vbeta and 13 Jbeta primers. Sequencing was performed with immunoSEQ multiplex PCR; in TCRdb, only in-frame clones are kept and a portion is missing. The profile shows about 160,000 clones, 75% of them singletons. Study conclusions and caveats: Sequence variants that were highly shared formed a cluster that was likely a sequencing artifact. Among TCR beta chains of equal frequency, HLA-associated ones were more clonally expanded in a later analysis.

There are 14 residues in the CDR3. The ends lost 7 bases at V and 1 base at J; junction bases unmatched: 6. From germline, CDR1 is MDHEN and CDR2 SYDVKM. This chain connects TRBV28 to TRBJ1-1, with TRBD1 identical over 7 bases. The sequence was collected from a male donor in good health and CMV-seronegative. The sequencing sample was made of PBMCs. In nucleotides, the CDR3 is TGTGCCAGCACCACGGGACAGTCGAACACTGAAGCTTTCTTT. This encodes CASTTGQSNTEAFF. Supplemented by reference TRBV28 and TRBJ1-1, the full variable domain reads DVKVTQSSRYLVKRTGEKVFLECVQDMDHENMFWYRQDPGLGLRLIYFSYDVKMKEKGDIPEGYSVSREKKERFSLILESASTNQTSMYLCASTTGQSNTEAFFGQGTRLTVV.